The 3 T cell receptor beta chains given below trace back to one sample, sequenced in a study of human T cells and chemical hapten exposure. One entry per CDR3 protein, called by TCRdb with MiXCR from the RACE reads. The sample consists of around 300,000 distinct CDR3 sequences, about 7% of them appearing once. Time point indicated: patch test 1, 2 weeks after DPC sensitization. Stated treatment: therapeutic diphenylcyclopropenone sensitization with weekly scalp DPC. Sequences were derived from whole blood, sampled in connection with sensitization to the hapten diphenylcyclopropenone (DPC). These receptors all come from a woman between 18 and 29 years old with alopecia areata. Some clones in this sample may be carry-over from other donors' samples.

This clonotype was recorded a few times. CDR3 sequence reads: CASSKGQDSNQPQHF. CDR3 in DNA: TGTGCCAGCAGTAAGGGACAGGATAGCAATCAGCCCCAGCATTTT. The chain has TRBV6-1 and TRBJ1-5; 8 nucleotides match TRBD1. This CDR3 comprises 15 residues. V shed 5 bases and J 0 bases; nucleotides not matched to a gene: 3. Germline V gene sequence: CDR1 MNHNS, CDR2 SASEGT.

The rearrangement uses TRBV6-5 and TRBJ1-1, with TRBD1 as a possible D gene (5 bases). Between the trimmed V and J ends, which lost 7 bases and 5 bases, there was a span of 14 bases. Germline V gives CDR1 MNHEY, CDR2 SVGAGI. The CDR3 contains 13 residues. CDR3 DNA: TGTGCCAGCACTTCTAGGGGTCGGACTGAAGCTTTCTTT. Its translation: CASTSRGRTEAFF.

The J gene is TRBJ2-7, the V gene TRBV28; D remains unclear. This CDR3 is 13 amino acids long. Germline V gene data show CDR1 as MDHEN and CDR2 as SYDVKM. V shed 8 bases and J shed 5 bases, with 16 bases lying between them. In DNA, the CDR3 is TGTGCCAGCCGCATCGCCCCCCATAACGAGCAGTACTTC. Encoded protein: CASRIAPHNEQYF.